This TCR beta chain was identified in a study of somatic mutations in cytotoxic T cells in rheumatoid arthritis. Study-wide context: Flow sorting at nearly 100% purity was applied to some V beta antibody-stained T-cell populations, which included V beta1+ cells sequenced for TCRB.

TCRdb's copy holds only in-frame clones and misses some; the assay was immunoSEQ multiplex PCR. This table holds some 15,000 clones, 70% to 80% found once. Study-wide points: There was no significant difference in CD8+ T-cell clonality between rheumatoid arthritis patients and age-matched healthy controls. Increasing age coincided with elevated CD8+ clonality among rheumatoid arthritis patients, though not among healthy controls. Each of about an eighth of the 65 patients had a largest CD8+ clone that made up more than 20% of CD8+ cells.

This clone has a single count. The antigen is unknown. V was shortened by 6 bases and J by 0 bases, with 1 base between the two germline ends. The CDR3 length is 11 residues. Germline V lookup: CDR1 SGDLS, CDR2 YYNGEE. The chain couples TRBV9 to TRBJ1-5; D call uncertain. The sequenced sample consisted of CD8+ T cells sorted from blood. The receptor was derived from an adult with rheumatoid arthritis. In DNA form, the CDR3 reads TGTGCCAGCATTAGCAATCAGCCCCAGCATTTT. Residues: CASISNQPQHF.